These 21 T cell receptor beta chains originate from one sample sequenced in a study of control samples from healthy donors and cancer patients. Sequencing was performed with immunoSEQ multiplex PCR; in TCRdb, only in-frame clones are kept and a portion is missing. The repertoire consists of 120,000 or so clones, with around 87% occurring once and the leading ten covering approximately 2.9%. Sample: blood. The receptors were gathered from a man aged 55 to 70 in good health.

CDR3 sequence: CASSPGDRGLFYEQYF. CDR3 coding DNA: TGCGCCAGCAGCCCCGGAGACAGGGGGCTTTTCTACGAGCAGTACTTC. The rearrangement uses TRBV5-1 and TRBJ2-7; 10 nucleotides match TRBD1. This CDR3 spans 16 amino acids. V shed 4 bases and J 3 bases; nucleotides not matched to a gene: 10. The germline CDR1 and CDR2 sequences are SGHRS and YFSETQ. Supplemented by reference TRBV5-1 and TRBJ2-7, the full variable domain reads KAGVTQTPRYLIKTRGQQVTLSCSPISGHRSVSWYQQTPGQGLQFLFEYFSETQRNKGNFPGRFSGRQFSNSRSEMNVSTLELGDSALYLCASSPGDRGLFYEQYFGPGTRLTVT.

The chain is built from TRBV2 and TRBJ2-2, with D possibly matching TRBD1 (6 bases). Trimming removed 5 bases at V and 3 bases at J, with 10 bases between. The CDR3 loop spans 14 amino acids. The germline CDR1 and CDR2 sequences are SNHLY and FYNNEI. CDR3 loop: CASSLQGYTGELFF. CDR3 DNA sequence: TGTGCCAGCAGTCTACAGGGTTACACCGGGGAGCTGTTTTTT.

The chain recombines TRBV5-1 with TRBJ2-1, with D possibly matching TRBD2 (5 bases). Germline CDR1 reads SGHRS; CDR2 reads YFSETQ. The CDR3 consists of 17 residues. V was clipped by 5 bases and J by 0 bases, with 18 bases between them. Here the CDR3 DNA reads TGCGCCAGCAGACCATACGCGGGCACCAGCTCCTACAATGAGCAGTTCTTC. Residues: CASRPYAGTSSYNEQFF.

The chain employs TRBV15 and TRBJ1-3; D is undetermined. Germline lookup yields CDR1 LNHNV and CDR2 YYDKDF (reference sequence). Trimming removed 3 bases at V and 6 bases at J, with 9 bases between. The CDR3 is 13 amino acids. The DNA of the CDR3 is TGTGCCACCAGCAGGGTTCCGCAAAACACCATATATTTT. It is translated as CATSRVPQNTIYF.

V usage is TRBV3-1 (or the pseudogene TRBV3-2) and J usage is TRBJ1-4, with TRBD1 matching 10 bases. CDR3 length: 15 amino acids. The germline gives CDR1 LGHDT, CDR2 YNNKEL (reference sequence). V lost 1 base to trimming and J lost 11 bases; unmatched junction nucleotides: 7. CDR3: CASSQGTGGLEKLFF. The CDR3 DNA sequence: TGTGCCAGCAGCCAAGGGACAGGGGGATTAGAGAAACTGTTTTTT.

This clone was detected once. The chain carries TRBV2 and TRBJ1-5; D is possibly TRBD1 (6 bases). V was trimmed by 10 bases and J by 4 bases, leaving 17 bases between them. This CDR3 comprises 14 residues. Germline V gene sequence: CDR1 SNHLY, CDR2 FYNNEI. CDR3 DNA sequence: TGTGCCACCTCCTTGGGGGCGCAAAATCAGCCCCAGCATTTT. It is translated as CATSLGAQNQPQHF.

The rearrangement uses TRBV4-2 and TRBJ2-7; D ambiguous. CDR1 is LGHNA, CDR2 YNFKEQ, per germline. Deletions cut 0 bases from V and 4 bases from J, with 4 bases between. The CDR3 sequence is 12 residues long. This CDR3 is CASSQDTYEQYF. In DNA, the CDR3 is TGTGCCAGCAGCCAAGATACTTACGAGCAGTACTTC.

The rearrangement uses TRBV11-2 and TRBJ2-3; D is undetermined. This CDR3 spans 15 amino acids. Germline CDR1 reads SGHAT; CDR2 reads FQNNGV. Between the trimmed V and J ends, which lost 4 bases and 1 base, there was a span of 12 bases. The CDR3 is CASSYSWARTDTQYF. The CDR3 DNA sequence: TGTGCCAGCAGCTACTCCTGGGCCCGCACAGATACGCAGTATTTT.

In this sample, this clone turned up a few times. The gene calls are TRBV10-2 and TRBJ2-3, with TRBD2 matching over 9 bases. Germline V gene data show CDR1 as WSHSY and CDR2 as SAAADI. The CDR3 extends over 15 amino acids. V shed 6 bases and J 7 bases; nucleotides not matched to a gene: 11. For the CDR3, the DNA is TGCGCCAGCAGGGAAAGCGGGGGGTCCCCCAATACGCAGTATTTT. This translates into CASRESGGSPNTQYF.

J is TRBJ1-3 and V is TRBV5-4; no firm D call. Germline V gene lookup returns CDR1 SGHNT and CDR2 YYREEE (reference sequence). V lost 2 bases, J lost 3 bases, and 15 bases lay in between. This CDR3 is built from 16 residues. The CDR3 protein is CASSFSGEVFGNTIYF. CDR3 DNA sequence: TGTGCCAGCAGCTTTTCCGGGGAGGTCTTTGGAAACACCATATATTTT.

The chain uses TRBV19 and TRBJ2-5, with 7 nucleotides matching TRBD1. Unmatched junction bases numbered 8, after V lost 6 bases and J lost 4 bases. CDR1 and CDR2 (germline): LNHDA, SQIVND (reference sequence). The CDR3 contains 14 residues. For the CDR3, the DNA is TGTGCCAGTAGACGACAGGGATCAGGAGAGACCCAGTACTTC. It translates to CASRRQGSGETQYF.

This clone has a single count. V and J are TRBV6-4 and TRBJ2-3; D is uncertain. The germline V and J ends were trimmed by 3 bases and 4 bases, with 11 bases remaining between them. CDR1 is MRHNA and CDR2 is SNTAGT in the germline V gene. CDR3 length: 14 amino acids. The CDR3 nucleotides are TGTGCCAGCAGTGAATTGGCGTCTGCAGATACGCAGTATTTT. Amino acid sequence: CASSELASADTQYF.

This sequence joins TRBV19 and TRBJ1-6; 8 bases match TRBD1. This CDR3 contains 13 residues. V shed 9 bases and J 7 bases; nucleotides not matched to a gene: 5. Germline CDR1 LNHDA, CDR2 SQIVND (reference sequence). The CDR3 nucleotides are TGTGCCAGCCAGACAGGGGACAATTCACCCCTCCACTTT. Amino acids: CASQTGDNSPLHF. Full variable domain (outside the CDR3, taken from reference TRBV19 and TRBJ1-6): DGGITQSPKYLFRKEGQNVTLSCEQNLNHDAMYWYRQDPGQGLRLIYYSQIVNDFQKGDIAEGYSVSREKKESFPLTVTSAQKNPTAFYLCASQTGDNSPLHFGNGTRLTVT.

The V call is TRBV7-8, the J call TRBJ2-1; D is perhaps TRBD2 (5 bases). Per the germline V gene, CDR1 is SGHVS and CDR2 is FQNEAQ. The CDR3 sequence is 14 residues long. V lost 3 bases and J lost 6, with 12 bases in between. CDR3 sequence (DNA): TGTGCCAGCAGCTTTAGCAGTCGGGGCAATGAGCAGTTCTTC. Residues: CASSFSSRGNEQFF.

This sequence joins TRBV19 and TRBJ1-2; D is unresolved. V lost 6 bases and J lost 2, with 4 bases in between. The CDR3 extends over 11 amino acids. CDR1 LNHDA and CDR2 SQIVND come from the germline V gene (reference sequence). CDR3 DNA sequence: TGTGCCAGTAGCCAGAACTATGGCTACACCTTC. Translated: CASSQNYGYTF. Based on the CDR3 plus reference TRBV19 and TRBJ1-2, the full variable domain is DGGITQSPKYLFRKEGQNVTLSCEQNLNHDAMYWYRQDPGQGLRLIYYSQIVNDFQKGDIAEGYSVSREKKESFPLTVTSAQKNPTAFYLCASSQNYGYTFGSGTRLTVV.

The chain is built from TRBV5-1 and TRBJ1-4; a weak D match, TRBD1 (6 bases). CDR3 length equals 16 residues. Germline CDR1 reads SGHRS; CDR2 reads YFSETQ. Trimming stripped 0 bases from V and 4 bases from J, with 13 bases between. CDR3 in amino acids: CASSLGQGLFNEKLFF. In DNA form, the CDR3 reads TGCGCCAGCAGCTTGGGTCAGGGGCTCTTTAATGAAAAACTGTTTTTT.

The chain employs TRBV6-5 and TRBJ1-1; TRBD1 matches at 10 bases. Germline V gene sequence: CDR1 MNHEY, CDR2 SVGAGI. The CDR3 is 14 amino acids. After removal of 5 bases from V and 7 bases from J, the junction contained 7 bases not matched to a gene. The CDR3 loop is CASSIRQGAGEAFF. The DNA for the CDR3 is TGTGCCAGCAGTATTCGACAGGGGGCCGGTGAAGCTTTCTTT.

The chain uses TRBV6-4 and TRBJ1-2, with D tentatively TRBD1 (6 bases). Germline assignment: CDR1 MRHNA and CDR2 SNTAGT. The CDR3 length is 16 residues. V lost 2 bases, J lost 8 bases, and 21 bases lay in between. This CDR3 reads CASSDGGDTGLWGYTF. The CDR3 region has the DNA TGTGCCAGCAGTGACGGAGGGGATACAGGGCTTTGGGGCTACACCTTC.

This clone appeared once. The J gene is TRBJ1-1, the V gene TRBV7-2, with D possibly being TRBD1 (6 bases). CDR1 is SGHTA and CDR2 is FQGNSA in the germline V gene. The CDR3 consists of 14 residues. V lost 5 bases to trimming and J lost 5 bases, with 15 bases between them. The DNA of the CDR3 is TGTGCCAGCAGCACCTACTCGCAGGGGACTGAAGCTTTCTTT. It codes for CASSTYSQGTEAFF.

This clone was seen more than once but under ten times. CDR3 sequence reads: CASSPTGGITEAFF. CDR3 nucleotide sequence: TGTGCCAGCTCACCGACAGGGGGAATCACTGAAGCTTTCTTT. The chain couples TRBV18 to TRBJ1-1, with 9 bases aligning to TRBD1. The CDR3 sequence is 14 residues long. Per the germline V gene, CDR1 is KGHSH and CDR2 is LQKENI. With 3 bases clipped from V and 4 bases from J, the junction kept 3 bases outside the gene matches.

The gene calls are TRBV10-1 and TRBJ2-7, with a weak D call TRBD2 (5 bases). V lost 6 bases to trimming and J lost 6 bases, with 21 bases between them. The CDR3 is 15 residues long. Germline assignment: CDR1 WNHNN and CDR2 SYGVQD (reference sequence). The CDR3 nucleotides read TGCGCCAGCAGCGCCTGGGAGACACCCCCGGGCGAGCAGTACTTC. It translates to CASSAWETPPGEQYF.